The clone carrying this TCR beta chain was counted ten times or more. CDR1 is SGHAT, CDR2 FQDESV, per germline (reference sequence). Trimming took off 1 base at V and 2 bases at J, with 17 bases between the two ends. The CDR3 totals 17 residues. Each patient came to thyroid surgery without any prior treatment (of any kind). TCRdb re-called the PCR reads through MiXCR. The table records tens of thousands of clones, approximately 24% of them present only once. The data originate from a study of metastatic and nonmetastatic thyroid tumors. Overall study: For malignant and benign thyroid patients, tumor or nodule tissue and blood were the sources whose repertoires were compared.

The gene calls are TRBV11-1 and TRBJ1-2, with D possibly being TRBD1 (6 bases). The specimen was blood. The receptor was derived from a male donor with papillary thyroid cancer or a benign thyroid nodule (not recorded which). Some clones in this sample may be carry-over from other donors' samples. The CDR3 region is CASSLGGGGRPNYGYTF. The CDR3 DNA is TGTGCCAGCAGCTTAGGAGGTGGGGGCAGGCCGAACTATGGCTACACCTTC.